These 21 T cell receptor beta chains were all obtained from the same sample, sequenced in a study of patients and donors after allogeneic stem cell transplantation. TCRdb re-derived calls from the RT-PCR reads in MiXCR, one entry per CDR3 protein. The repertoire holds about 150,000 distinct CDR3 sequences, with approximately 40% as singletons. Material for sequencing was blood, either unsorted or a sorted T cell fraction (not recorded which). These receptor sequences come from a human donor who was either an allogeneic HSCT recipient or a stem cell or donor lymphocyte infusion donor (not recorded which). It is not recorded whose cells these are; they may come from a transplant donor.

This clonotype was counted once. The chain carries TRBV5-1 and TRBJ1-1; tentative D call: TRBD1 (5 bases). V lost 0 bases and J lost 8, with 14 bases in between. The CDR3 sequence is 14 residues long. Germline-derived CDR1 and CDR2 are SGHRS and YFSETQ. This CDR3 reads CASSLEGPRAEAFF. The CDR3 coding sequence is TGCGCCAGCAGCTTGGAGGGGCCGCGGGCCGAAGCTTTCTTT.

This clonotype was seen many times. The genes are TRBV6-6 and TRBJ1-2; D is uncertain. CDR1 is MNHNY, CDR2 SVGAGI, per germline (reference sequence). Trimming took 0 bases from V and 8 from J, leaving 10 bases between them. CDR3 size: 13 residues. The CDR3 loop is CASSYSGGQGYTF. CDR3 bases: TGTGCCAGCAGTTACTCGGGAGGGCAAGGCTACACCTTC.

The chain has TRBV6-6 and TRBJ2-7; maybe TRBD1 (6 bases). Trimming took 8 bases from V and 4 from J, leaving 15 bases between them. Germline V gene lookup returns CDR1 MNHNY and CDR2 SVGAGI (reference sequence). The CDR3 sequence is 13 residues long. CDR3 sequence: CASRSGQLYEQYF. CDR3 nucleotides: TGTGCCAGCCGTTCCGGACAGCTTTACGAGCAGTACTTC.

The rearrangement links TRBV28 to TRBJ1-2; 8 bases match TRBD1. This CDR3 comprises 14 residues. Germline V gene lookup returns CDR1 MDHEN and CDR2 SYDVKM. The ends lost 6 bases at V and 6 bases at J; junction bases unmatched: 9. The CDR3 region is CASRRQGSIHGYTF. The CDR3 coding sequence is TGTGCCAGCAGGCGACAGGGGAGCATCCATGGCTACACCTTC.

V gene TRBV27 combines with J gene TRBJ2-7, with 10 positions matching TRBD1. CDR1 and CDR2 from the germline V gene are MNHEY and SMNVEV (reference sequence). Germline trimming cut 4 bases from V and 4 bases from J; bases unmatched to any gene: 13. This CDR3 is 17 amino acids long. In nucleotides, the CDR3 is TGTGCCAGCAGTTGTTCGGAAGATCGGGACAGGGGTTACGAGCAGTACGTC. Protein product: CASSCSEDRDRGYEQYV.

The CDR3 DNA is TGTGCCAGCAGCCAAGACAGGAGGCCCATGAACACTGAAGCTTTCTTT. The encoded protein is CASSQDRRPMNTEAFF. The chain carries TRBV3-1 and TRBJ1-1; D is undetermined. The CDR3 sequence is 16 residues long. The germline gives CDR1 LGHDT, CDR2 YNNKEL (reference sequence). V gave up 0 bases and J gave up 0 bases, with 11 bases separating them.

The chain links TRBV7-9 to TRBJ1-1; no clear D. This CDR3 region has 12 residues. The germline V and J ends were trimmed by 5 bases and 10 bases, with 14 bases remaining between them. The germline CDR1 and CDR2 sequences are SEHNR and FQNEAQ (reference sequence). DNA of the CDR3: TGTGCCAGCAGCCCGGACGGCCGGTCAGCTTTCTTT. Protein sequence: CASSPDGRSAFF.

The table lists this clonotype with a few counts. This sequence joins TRBV20-1 and TRBJ1-2; a possible D gene is TRBD1 (6 bases). V was cut by 7 bases and J by 0 bases, with 12 bases left in between. CDR1 DFQATT and CDR2 SNEGSKA come from the germline V gene (reference sequence). The length of the CDR3 is 13 residues. CDR3 sequence: CSVRAGANYGYTF. DNA of the CDR3: TGCAGTGTTCGGGCAGGGGCTAACTATGGCTACACCTTC.

Of note for this clonotype: The junction shows a germline mismatch at one end, possibly a read error. J is TRBJ2-3 and V is TRBV7-7; TRBD1 or TRBD2 may be the D gene (7 bases each). Germline V gives CDR1 SSHAT, CDR2 FNYEAQ (reference sequence). The CDR3 totals 15 residues. DNA of the CDR3: TGTGCTAGCAGCGGGGACAGCCTTAGCACAGATACGCAGTATTTT. Its protein is CASSGDSLSTDTQYF.

In this sample, this clonotype turned up a few times. V is TRBV28 and J is TRBJ1-1; D may be TRBD1 (5 bases). CDR1 and CDR2 (germline): MDHEN, SYDVKM. This CDR3 is built from 13 residues. The ends were cut back, 4 bases at V and 4 bases at J, with 10 bases in the middle. The CDR3 region is CASSWGGATEAFF. CDR3 nucleotides: TGTGCCAGCAGTTGGGGAGGGGCCACTGAAGCTTTCTTT.

The chain joins TRBV6-1 to TRBJ2-4, with a weak D call TRBD1 (7 bases). The CDR3 runs to 15 residues. Looked up from germline, CDR1 is MNHNS and CDR2 is SASEGT. Trimming left V 4 bases short and J 0 bases short, with 10 bases between. The DNA for the CDR3 is TGTGCCAGCAGTGGACAGGGACTAGCCAAAAACATTCAGTACTTC. It codes for CASSGQGLAKNIQYF.

V is TRBV11-2 and J is TRBJ1-5, with 7 bases that match TRBD1. V lost 6 bases to trimming and J lost 3 bases; unmatched junction nucleotides: 2. The CDR3 length is 13 residues. In germline, CDR1 is SGHAT, CDR2 FQNNGV. The CDR3 DNA follows: TGTGCCAGCAGAGGGACAGACAATCAGCCCCAGCATTTT. Its protein is CASRGTDNQPQHF.

This chain joins TRBV12-3 or TRBV12-4 and TRBJ2-1, with TRBD1 as a possible D gene (6 bases). Trimming took 5 bases from V and 9 from J, leaving 14 bases between them. CDR3 size: 13 residues. CDR3 nucleotides: TGTGCCAGCAGTAAGACAGGCAACGGTGAGCAGTTCTTC. Protein: CASSKTGNGEQFF.

This clonotype was recorded a few times. The CDR3: CASSQLPVNQPQHF. CDR3 DNA sequence: TGTGCCAGCAGCCAACTTCCAGTCAATCAGCCCCAGCATTTT. The V call is TRBV3-1, the J call TRBJ1-5; D unresolved. The CDR3 length is 14 residues. Trimming pared 2 bases from V and 3 bases from J, leaving 8 bases between. Per germline, CDR1 LGHDT and CDR2 YNNKEL (reference sequence).

The chain is built from TRBV6-5 and TRBJ2-7, with D perhaps TRBD2 (5 bases). CDR3 size: 15 residues. Germline V lookup: CDR1 MNHEY, CDR2 SVGAGI. Trimming pared 3 bases from V and 5 bases from J, leaving 17 bases between. Here the CDR3 DNA reads TGTGCCAGCAGTTATAATTGGCGGGCGGAGGACGAGCAGTACTTC. Translation: CASSYNWRAEDEQYF.

The chain carries TRBV27 and TRBJ2-1; a possible D gene is TRBD2 (5 bases). This CDR3 is built from 14 residues. Trimming left V 6 bases short and J 7 bases short, with 16 bases between. Germline-derived CDR1 and CDR2 are MNHEY and SMNVEV (reference sequence). CDR3 amino acids: CASSPTGSRNEQFF. The CDR3 DNA is TGTGCCAGCAGCCCGACGGGGAGTCGGAATGAGCAGTTCTTC.

This clonotype has more than one count but fewer than ten. This rearrangement joins TRBV4-2 to TRBJ1-6; a weak D match, TRBD1 (5 bases). This CDR3 has 15 amino acids. V lost 1 base to trimming and J lost 6 bases, with 10 bases between them. Germline lookup yields CDR1 LGHNA and CDR2 YNFKEQ. Here the CDR3 DNA reads TGTGCCAGCAGCCAAGTGAGCCAGGGTAATTCACCCCTCCACTTT. It yields the protein CASSQVSQGNSPLHF.

The chain uses TRBV6-2 or TRBV6-3 and TRBJ1-6, with D uncertain. Trimming cost V 2 bases and J 8 bases, with 13 bases left between them. Germline V gene lookup returns CDR1 MNHEY and CDR2 SVGEGT. This CDR3 comprises 15 residues. The CDR3 coding sequence is TGTGCCAGCAGTTACCCGGGATACAATGATTCACCCCTCCACTTT. Its translation is CASSYPGYNDSPLHF.

This clonotype was observed at least ten times. V usage is TRBV6-5 and J usage is TRBJ1-2; possibly TRBD1 for D (6 bases). Germline V gene sequence: CDR1 MNHEY, CDR2 SVGAGI. Trimming took off 4 bases at V and 6 bases at J, with 9 bases between the two ends. This CDR3 contains 12 residues. CDR3 nucleotides: TGTGCCAGCAGTTCCCAGGGGAATGGCTACACCTTC. Translation gives CASSSQGNGYTF.

In DNA, the CDR3 is TGTGCCAGCAGCGCCGGGACAGGGGACCATGGCTACACCTTC. This codes for CASSAGTGDHGYTF. The chain uses TRBV9 and TRBJ1-2; TRBD1 aligns across 10 bases. Germline CDR1 SGDLS, CDR2 YYNGEE. Losses at the gene ends were 3 bases for V and 6 bases for J; bases not matched to a gene: 5. The CDR3 extends over 14 amino acids.

This chain links TRBV12-3 or TRBV12-4 with TRBJ1-6; TRBD1 might be the D (5 bases). V dropped 4 bases and J dropped 5 bases, with 18 bases sitting between them. The CDR3 is 17 residues long. DNA for the CDR3: TGTGCCAGCAGTTCGCCCTCGGGGCCGTTGGATAATTCACCCCTCCACTTT. Translating gives CASSSPSGPLDNSPLHF.